This T cell receptor beta chain was documented in a study of CD8 T cells in ankylosing spondylitis. Whole-study findings and limits: Reports of some motif variants in reactive arthritis synovial fluid and blood predate this one. Several highly homologous variants made up a TCR beta motif, and this motif appeared characteristic of ankylosing spondylitis blood.

Per the germline V gene, CDR1 is DFQATT and CDR2 is SNEGSKA (reference sequence). Trimming took off 5 bases at V and 7 bases at J, with 15 bases between the two ends. This CDR3 comprises 12 residues. TCRdb passed the 5' RACE reads through MiXCR, listing each CDR3 protein once. The data contain 150,000 to 200,000 distinct CDR3 sequences, about 32% of them singletons. The sample holds a few counts of this clonotype. The antigen is unknown. The gene calls are TRBV20-1 and TRBJ2-7; a weak D match, TRBD1 (6 bases). The TCR sequence derives from a male donor with ankylosing spondylitis. Sequenced: synovial fluid, either unsorted or a sorted T cell fraction (not recorded which). DNA of the CDR3: TGCAGTGCTGCCCCAGGGGCCCGGGAGCAGTACTTC. Amino acids: CSAAPGAREQYF.